Below are 10 T cell receptor beta chains sequenced from a single sample in a study of spatial heterogeneity in lung cancer. Study conclusions and caveats: Tracking of tumor mutation counts was seen in expanded intratumoral alpha and beta TCR counts.

TCRdb re-derived calls from the 5' RACE reads in MiXCR, one entry per CDR3 protein. The sample shows several thousand distinct CDR3 sequences, 4.5% to 5.5% of them seen only once. No antigens are known for them. Described time point: sample taken at primary tumor resection. This material consisted of lung tumor tissue, taken at surgery. The receptors originated from a male donor with early-stage non-small cell lung cancer.

This clonotype was seen ten or more times. This beta chain slipped into a library made for alpha chains as a stray read, so its size is not meaningful. This chain uses TRBV6-6 with TRBJ1-3; D perhaps matches TRBD1 (6 bases). Trimming pared 0 bases from V and 2 bases from J, leaving 17 bases between. The CDR3 is made up of 18 amino acids. CDR1 is MNHNY, CDR2 SVGAGI, per germline (reference sequence). The CDR3 coding sequence is TGTGCCAGCAGTTACTCCTTGGGGGCAGGGAGAGCTGGAAACACCATATATTTT. Its translation is CASSYSLGAGRAGNTIYF.

This clonotype is labeled medium-sized (0.01 to 0.1%). This beta chain is a stray read from a library made for alpha chains; its abundance is not meaningful. The chain combines TRBV7-9 with TRBJ1-6; D is unclear. Germline assignment: CDR1 SEHNR and CDR2 FQNEAQ (reference sequence). V was shortened by 1 base and J by 5 bases, with 9 bases between the two germline ends. This CDR3 contains 15 residues. Written as DNA, the CDR3 is TGTGCCAGCAGCTTAGGACGGATAAATAATTCACCCCTCCACTTT. Amino acid sequence: CASSLGRINNSPLHF.

This clonotype was seen many times. A library made for alpha chains picked up this beta chain off target, so its size means little. This chain links TRBV7-2 with TRBJ1-2, with 10 nucleotides matching TRBD1. CDR1 SGHTA and CDR2 FQGNSA come from the germline V gene. The CDR3 runs 16 residues. The trim removed 2 bases at V and 8 bases at J, leaving 11 bases unmatched. DNA of the CDR3: TGTGCCAGCAGCTTAAGGCCGCCCGGGACAGGGGACGGCTACACCTTC. Translated: CASSLRPPGTGDGYTF. The complete variable domain, with remaining parts taken from reference TRBV7-2 and TRBJ1-2, reads GAGVSQSPSNKVTEKGKDVELRCDPISGHTALYWYRQSLGQGLEFLIYFQGNSAPDKSGLPSDRFSAERTGGSVSTLTIQRTQQEDSAVYLCASSLRPPGTGDGYTFGSGTRLTVV.

This clonotype occurred many times. This beta chain turned up in a library designed for alpha chains; as an off-target read, its abundance says little. The rearrangement links TRBV20-1 to TRBJ2-1, with TRBD2 matching over 10 bases. Germline CDR1 is DFQATT and CDR2 is SNEGSKA (reference sequence). The CDR3 covers 16 residues. V shed 6 bases, J shed 6 bases, and the junction held 14 bases outside the gene matches. The CDR3 region has the DNA TGCAGTGCCGCCGGGGGGAGGACTAGCGGCCTCAATGAGCAGTTCTTC. Translation gives CSAAGGRTSGLNEQFF.

This clonotype was seen repeatedly, ten times or more. A library prepared for alpha chains yielded this beta chain as an off-target read; its size is of little meaning. The chain uses TRBV28 and TRBJ2-1; D not certain. This CDR3 spans 14 amino acids. Germline lookup yields CDR1 MDHEN and CDR2 SYDVKM. Trimming took 7 bases from V and 6 from J, leaving 16 bases between them. DNA for the CDR3: TGTGCCAGCACCGGTGCGGTCACCATCAATGAGCAGTTCTTC. This encodes CASTGAVTINEQFF.

Judged by abundance, this clonotype is medium-sized. Because the library targeted alpha chains, this beta chain is an off-target read whose size means little. J is TRBJ2-5 and V is TRBV11-3; a weak D match, TRBD1 (7 bases). The CDR3 sequence is 12 residues long. Germline CDR1 reads SGHNT; CDR2 reads YENEEA. Trimming cost V 11 bases and J 4 bases, with 14 bases left between them. Here the CDR3 DNA reads TGTGCCTGCTCAGGGGGAGGAGAGACCCAGTACTTC. Encoded protein: CACSGGGETQYF.

In its sample, this clonotype was seen many times. As an off-target read in a library built for alpha chains, this beta chain has a frequency of little significance. The chain links TRBV12-3 or TRBV12-4 to TRBJ2-2, with D hard to call. V was pared by 6 bases and J by 2 bases, with 19 bases between. There are 17 residues in the CDR3. CDR3 sequence: CASRPGLASSNTGELFF. In nucleotides, the CDR3 is TGTGCCAGCAGACCCGGTCTGGCATCGTCCAACACCGGGGAGCTGTTTTTT.

This clonotype was detected many times. For a library built for alpha chains, this beta chain is a stray read; little rests on its size. CDR3 nucleotides: TGCGCCAGCAGCCAAGAAGGGGGCGCCGGGACGCTATACACAGATACGCAGTATTTT. Translating it yields CASSQEGGAGTLYTDTQYF. The chain joins TRBV4-1 to TRBJ2-3, with 7 nucleotides matching TRBD1. Germline assignment: CDR1 MGHRA and CDR2 YSYEKL. The CDR3 is 19 amino acids. The V segment lost 0 bases and the J segment 2 bases; nucleotides outside the gene matches: 14.

This clonotype was recorded at least ten times. This beta chain represents an off-target read in a library built for alpha chains; its size is of limited meaning. The rearrangement joins TRBV7-9 to TRBJ2-2; D unclear. There are 16 residues in the CDR3. CDR1 SEHNR and CDR2 FQNEAQ come from the germline V gene (reference sequence). V was cut by 0 bases and J by 6 bases, with 14 bases left in between. CDR3 DNA sequence: TGTGCCAGCAGCTTAGCCCAGTCTGGCCGATCCGGGGAGCTGTTTTTT. Its translation is CASSLAQSGRSGELFF.

This clonotype was observed at least ten times. For a library built for alpha chains, this beta chain is a stray read; little rests on its size. The chain's CDR3 is CAIKRASTDTQYF. The CDR3 nucleotides are TGTGCCATCAAGCGGGCTAGCACAGATACGCAGTATTTT. V is TRBV6-2 or TRBV6-3 and J is TRBJ2-3, with D perhaps TRBD2 (6 bases). Per germline, CDR1 MNHEY and CDR2 SVGEGT. This CDR3 has 13 residues. Between the trimmed V and J ends, which lost 10 bases and 0 bases, there was a span of 11 bases.